The next 29 T cell receptor beta chains were all read from a single sample in a study of T cells in Graves' hyperthyroidism and ophthalmopathy. Regions amplified from RNA transcripts were the TCR beta CDR3 regions. A first-round RT-PCR of the TCR CDR3 used the HTBI primer set. In TCRdb, the multiplex PCR reads were re-called with MiXCR into one record per CDR3 protein. Found here are 500,000 to 650,000 distinct CDR3 sequences, about 20% of them singletons; the top ten hold roughly 50%. The sample taken for sequencing was blood. The receptors originated from a middle-aged man with Graves' ophthalmopathy.

V gene TRBV3-1 combines with J gene TRBJ1-2; no clear D gene. Trimming left V 8 bases short and J 5 bases short, with 15 bases between. There are 13 residues in the CDR3. Germline loops: CDR1 LGHDT, CDR2 YNNKEL (reference sequence). CDR3 in amino acids: CASSPGRLYGYTF. CDR3 sequence (DNA): TGTGCCAGCTCCCCCGGGAGATTATATGGCTACACCTTC.

This clonotype was seen ten or more times. CDR3 sequence (DNA): TGCAGTGCTAGCCCCGCGGGGGATACGCAGTATTTT. It is translated as CSASPAGDTQYF. V is TRBV20-1 and J is TRBJ2-3; a weak D match, TRBD2 (6 bases). V was cut by 3 bases and J by 6 bases, with 10 bases left in between. CDR1 is DFQATT and CDR2 is SNEGSKA in the germline V gene (reference sequence). This CDR3 spans 12 amino acids.

The chain recombines TRBV4-3 with TRBJ1-2; 10 bases are shared with TRBD1. CDR3 size: 16 residues. With V trimmed by 4 bases and J by 6 bases, 11 bases remained unmatched. Per the germline V gene, CDR1 is LGHNA and CDR2 is YSLEER. The CDR3 loop is CASSRERTGGVDGYTF. For the CDR3, the DNA is TGCGCCAGCAGCCGAGAACGGACAGGGGGGGTAGATGGCTACACCTTC.

This clonotype appeared a single time. The rearrangement links TRBV11-2 to TRBJ1-2; a possible D gene is TRBD1 (6 bases). Trimming left V 5 bases short and J 7 bases short, with 20 bases between. Germline CDR1 is SGHAT and CDR2 is FQNNGV. CDR3 length equals 15 residues. The CDR3 DNA follows: TGTGCCAGCAGCCCGATTTGGGGGCAGGGTCTTGGCTACACCTTC. Translating it yields CASSPIWGQGLGYTF.

The genes are TRBV7-2 and TRBJ2-7; the D is unclear. The CDR3 runs to 14 residues. The germline V gene encodes CDR1 SGHTA and CDR2 FQGNSA. V was trimmed by 2 bases and J by 1 base, leaving 9 bases between them. The CDR3 loop is CASSLWSDSYEQYF. CDR3 DNA: TGTGCCAGCAGCTTATGGTCTGATTCCTACGAGCAGTACTTC.

This clonotype appeared once. The chain has TRBV5-1 and TRBJ2-5; 9 nucleotides agree with TRBD2. Trimming took 3 bases from V and 5 from J; bases not matched to a gene: 8. The CDR3 length is 15 residues. The germline gives CDR1 SGHRS, CDR2 YFSETQ. CDR3: CASSSGGGAMETQYF. The CDR3 DNA follows: TGCGCCAGCAGCTCAGGCGGGGGGGCGATGGAGACCCAGTACTTC. Supplemented by reference TRBV5-1 and TRBJ2-5, the full variable domain reads KAGVTQTPRYLIKTRGQQVTLSCSPISGHRSVSWYQQTPGQGLQFLFEYFSETQRNKGNFPGRFSGRQFSNSRSEMNVSTLELGDSALYLCASSSGGGAMETQYFGPGTRLLVL.

V is TRBV20-1 and J is TRBJ1-2; 11 positions agree with TRBD1. Germline lookup yields CDR1 DFQATT and CDR2 SNEGSKA (reference sequence). V was pared by 6 bases and J by 4 bases, with 10 bases of the junction left unmatched. The CDR3 length is 15 residues. DNA of the CDR3: TGCAGTGCCACGGACAGGGGGCCACCTGTCTATGGCTACACCTTC. Residues: CSATDRGPPVYGYTF.

This clonotype was counted a single time. The chain couples TRBV6-1 to TRBJ1-3; D unclear. The germline gives CDR1 MNHNS, CDR2 SASEGT. V was pared by 6 bases and J by 1 base, with 10 bases between. This CDR3 spans 14 amino acids. The CDR3 reads CASRDRISGNTIYF. The CDR3 nucleotides read TGTGCCAGCAGAGACCGGATATCTGGAAACACCATATATTTT.

The sample holds a few counts of this clonotype. A clone one base away is much larger, so this may be a read error. V usage is TRBV7-2 and J usage is TRBJ2-5, with D possibly being TRBD2 (5 bases). The CDR3 runs to 14 residues. Germline-derived CDR1 and CDR2 are SGHTA and FQGNSA. The chain's CDR3 is CANSPGRGKETQYF. The CDR3 DNA reads as TGTGCCAACAGCCCCGGTCGAGGGAAAGAGACCCAGTACTTC.

Only a few counts were recorded for this clonotype. The chain is built from TRBV20-1 and TRBJ2-7; no firm D call. The CDR3 sequence is 12 residues long. Per germline, CDR1 DFQATT and CDR2 SNEGSKA (reference sequence). V shed 1 base and J shed 2 bases, with 6 bases lying between them. CDR3 in DNA: TGCAGTGCTAGAGGCCCCACCTACGAGCAGTACTTC. It translates to CSARGPTYEQYF.

This clonotype was observed a few times. J is TRBJ2-3 and V is TRBV29-1; TRBD2 might be the D (6 bases). Germline V gene data show CDR1 as SQVTM and CDR2 as ANQGSEA. Between the trimmed V and J ends, which lost 2 bases and 0 bases, there was a span of 12 bases. The CDR3 spans 15 residues. The CDR3 loop reads CSVEWGEYSTDTQYF. DNA of the CDR3: TGCAGCGTTGAATGGGGGGAGTATAGCACAGATACGCAGTATTTT.

The V and J genes are TRBV6-1 and TRBJ2-7; maybe TRBD1 (6 bases). The CDR3 totals 21 residues. The V gene's germline CDR1 is MNHNS and CDR2 SASEGT. Trimming took 5 bases from V and 3 from J, leaving 35 bases between them. CDR3 in amino acids: CASSTGTRIEVGNLKRYEQYF. CDR3 coding DNA: TGTGCCAGCAGTACAGGGACGAGGATTGAGGTGGGGAACCTAAAGCGCTACGAGCAGTACTTC.

The chain links TRBV6-6 to TRBJ2-6, with D possibly being TRBD2 (7 bases). Trimming took off 2 bases at V and 2 bases at J, with 16 bases between the two ends. This CDR3 comprises 18 residues. Germline lookup yields CDR1 MNHNY and CDR2 SVGAGI (reference sequence). CDR3 residues: CASSYRSGGIAGANVLTF. CDR3 coding DNA: TGTGCCAGCAGTTACCGATCGGGGGGCATCGCTGGGGCCAACGTCCTGACTTTC.

Many counts were recorded for this clonotype. CDR3 in DNA: TGTGCCAGCAGAGGTTCTAGACTAGCCAATGAGCAGTTCTTC. This sequence encodes CASRGSRLANEQFF. This chain connects TRBV2 to TRBJ2-1, with 7 bases matching TRBD2. The CDR3 contains 14 residues. CDR1 and CDR2 (germline): SNHLY, FYNNEI. The V and J ends lost 6 bases and 6 bases, in that order; junction bases with no gene match: 8.

This clonotype has ten or more counts. This sequence joins TRBV29-1 and TRBJ2-5, with 9 bases fitting TRBD1. CDR3 size: 12 residues. The V gene's germline CDR1 is SQVTM and CDR2 ANQGSEA. V dropped 7 bases and J dropped 5; count of bases not matched to a gene: 5. The CDR3 region is CSAQGAGETQYF. In nucleotides, the CDR3 is TGCAGCGCACAGGGGGCCGGTGAGACCCAGTACTTC.

Ten or more counts support this clonotype. This sequence joins TRBV5-1 and TRBJ1-2; possible D gene TRBD1, 6 bases. Germline CDR1 SGHRS, CDR2 YFSETQ. Trimming removed 0 bases from V and 2 bases from J, with 8 bases in between. The CDR3 spans 14 residues. CDR3: CASSLDRENYGYTF. The CDR3 DNA reads as TGCGCCAGCAGCTTGGACAGGGAGAACTATGGCTACACCTTC. The full variable domain, in which reference TRBV5-1 and TRBJ1-2 provide the parts outside the CDR3, is KAGVTQTPRYLIKTRGQQVTLSCSPISGHRSVSWYQQTPGQGLQFLFEYFSETQRNKGNFPGRFSGRQFSNSRSEMNVSTLELGDSALYLCASSLDRENYGYTFGSGTRLTVV.

This sequence joins TRBV28 and TRBJ1-2; weak D call: TRBD1 (5 bases). CDR1 MDHEN and CDR2 SYDVKM come from the germline V gene. This CDR3 has 17 residues. Trimming removed 5 bases from V and 1 base from J, with 20 bases in between. The CDR3 here is CASSASTAGRNNYGYTF. CDR3 nucleotides: TGTGCCAGCAGTGCCTCTACTGCGGGACGGAATAACTATGGCTACACCTTC.

J is TRBJ2-2 and V is TRBV7-9, with 12 bases identical to TRBD2. The germline V gene encodes CDR1 SEHNR and CDR2 FQNEAQ (reference sequence). There are 17 residues in the CDR3. V was clipped by 5 bases and J by 1 base; unmatched bases: 5. The CDR3 nucleotides are TGTGCCAGCAGCCCATGGACTAGCGGGGAGAACACCGGGGAGCTGTTTTTT. Its protein is CASSPWTSGENTGELFF.

This rearrangement joins TRBV10-1 to TRBJ2-2; D is uncertain. The V gene lost 9 bases and the J gene lost 8 bases, with 13 bases spanning the gap. CDR1 and CDR2 (germline): WNHNN, SYGVQD (reference sequence). The CDR3 totals 12 residues. The CDR3 reads CASRAHEGELFF. The CDR3 DNA reads as TGCGCCAGTCGGGCTCACGAAGGGGAGCTGTTTTTT.

J is TRBJ1-5 and V is TRBV19; D is unresolved. There are 14 residues in the CDR3. The germline V and J ends were trimmed by 4 bases and 5 bases, with 12 bases remaining between them. Germline V gene lookup returns CDR1 LNHDA and CDR2 SQIVND (reference sequence). The CDR3 DNA reads as TGTGCCAGTAGTAAACCGACGGATTATCAGCCCCAGCATTTT. It encodes CASSKPTDYQPQHF.

This clonotype was counted many times. This chain connects TRBV12-3 or TRBV12-4 to TRBJ1-3; TRBD1 might be the D (5 bases). Trimming pared 5 bases from V and 3 bases from J, leaving 20 bases between. The CDR3 is made up of 17 amino acids. Here the CDR3 reads CASSLTLGPYYGNTIYF. CDR3 in DNA: TGTGCCAGCAGTCTTACCTTGGGACCGTATTATGGAAACACCATATATTTT.

The rearrangement uses TRBV9 and TRBJ2-1, with 8 positions matching TRBD2. The germline V gene encodes CDR1 SGDLS and CDR2 YYNGEE. Trimming cost V 4 bases and J 0 bases; bases outside gene matches: 6. CDR3 size: 16 residues. In DNA form, the CDR3 reads TGTGCCAGCAGCAGAAGCGGGGGAGCCTCCTACAATGAGCAGTTCTTC. Its protein is CASSRSGGASYNEQFF.

This clonotype came up many times. The V gene is TRBV7-6, the J gene TRBJ2-1, with a tentative D call TRBD1 (6 bases). The CDR3 is made up of 15 amino acids. Germline values: CDR1 SGHVS, CDR2 FNYEAQ. The V gene lost 2 bases and the J gene lost 5 bases, with 13 bases spanning the gap. The CDR3 sequence: CASSLPFQGNNEQFF. The CDR3 DNA is TGTGCCAGCAGCTTACCCTTTCAGGGGAACAATGAGCAGTTCTTC.

This clonotype was picked up a small number of times. V and J are TRBV6-1 and TRBJ2-1; a possible D gene is TRBD1 (6 bases). V lost 5 bases and J lost 10, with 15 bases in between. The CDR3 loop spans 13 amino acids. From germline, CDR1 is MNHNS and CDR2 SASEGT. In DNA form, the CDR3 reads TGTGCCAGCAGTTCCTTCAGGGGTCGCGAGCAGTTCTTC. Translated: CASSSFRGREQFF.

The chain joins TRBV9 to TRBJ2-1, with TRBD2 matching over 8 bases. Trimming removed 2 bases from V and 6 bases from J; junction bases left unmatched: 1. The V gene's germline CDR1 is SGDLS and CDR2 YYNGEE. The CDR3 is made up of 13 amino acids. The CDR3 nucleotides are TGTGCCAGCAGCGTTAGCGGGACCAATGAGCAGTTCTTC. It codes for CASSVSGTNEQFF.

The chain has TRBV20-1 and TRBJ2-1; 11 positions match TRBD2. CDR1 DFQATT and CDR2 SNEGSKA come from the germline V gene (reference sequence). CDR3 length equals 14 residues. V lost 1 base to trimming and J lost 11 bases; unmatched junction nucleotides: 7. This chain's CDR3 is CSARGGTSGGKQFF. The CDR3 region has the DNA TGCAGTGCTAGAGGGGGGACTAGCGGAGGAAAGCAGTTCTTC.

The CDR3 loop is CASSFELSYGYTF. The CDR3 DNA reads TGTGCCAGCAGTTTTGAGCTGAGCTATGGCTACACCTTC. The J gene is TRBJ1-2, the V gene TRBV12-3 or TRBV12-4, with no clear D. Trimming shortened V by 3 bases and J by 4 bases, and 9 bases separated the two germline ends. CDR3 length equals 13 residues.

This clonotype was recorded at least ten times. This chain uses TRBV5-1 with TRBJ2-7; D perhaps matches TRBD1 (6 bases). V lost 4 bases, J lost 4 bases, and 15 bases lay in between. CDR3 length equals 14 residues. CDR1 is SGHRS, CDR2 YFSETQ, per germline. The CDR3 protein is CASSPGQETYEQYF. Here the CDR3 DNA reads TGCGCCAGCAGCCCGGGACAAGAAACATACGAGCAGTACTTC.

This clonotype was counted at least ten times. The chain has TRBV27 and TRBJ2-7; 8 bases are shared with TRBD1. The length of the CDR3 is 14 residues. The J segment lost 8 bases and the V segment lost 3 bases, leaving 9 bases of the junction unmatched. Germline assignment: CDR1 MNHEY and CDR2 SMNVEV (reference sequence). The CDR3, as DNA: TGTGCCAGCAGTTTGGGACAGGACTTGTACCAGCAGTACTTC. Translating it yields CASSLGQDLYQQYF.